This entry lists 19 T cell receptor beta chains sequenced from one sample in a study of T cell responses to AZD1222 COVID-19 vaccine. The assay was immunoSEQ multiplex PCR, and TCRdb's table has in-frame clones only and misses some. The sample consists of over 80,000 clones, roughly 90% of them appearing once. The sample in question was peripheral blood, obtained 28 days after the second AZD1222 dose. The receptors originated from an adult who received the AZD1222 COVID-19 vaccine.

J is TRBJ1-5 and V is TRBV19; tentatively, D is TRBD1 (5 bases). Germline V gene lookup returns CDR1 LNHDA and CDR2 SQIVND (reference sequence). CDR3 length equals 11 residues. Trimming took off 11 bases at V and 1 base at J, with 6 bases between the two ends. The DNA of the CDR3 is TGTGCCGGGGGGAGCAATCAGCCCCAGCATTTT. Translation gives CAGGSNQPQHF.

The V and J genes are TRBV30 and TRBJ2-1, with D possibly TRBD2 on 6 matching bases. Germline CDR1 reads GTSNPN; CDR2 reads SVGIG (reference sequence). The ends were cut back, 2 bases at V and 6 bases at J, with 14 bases in the middle. CDR3 length: 14 amino acids. The CDR3 loop is CAWSPWDSLNEQFF. CDR3 nucleotide sequence: TGTGCCTGGAGTCCCTGGGACTCCCTCAATGAGCAGTTCTTC.

This sequence joins TRBV12-3 or TRBV12-4 and TRBJ1-2; possibly TRBD1 for D (5 bases). The CDR3 sequence is 13 residues long. Trimming stripped 7 bases from V and 4 bases from J, with 13 bases between. The CDR3 nucleotides read TGTGCCAGCAAAAATGACAGTCTCTATGGCTACACCTTC. Translated, it gives CASKNDSLYGYTF.

The V call is TRBV27, the J call TRBJ2-2, with D hard to call. The V end lost 5 bases, the J end lost 4 bases, and 8 bases lay between the germline ends. Per germline, CDR1 MNHEY and CDR2 SMNVEV (reference sequence). The CDR3 has 13 residues. The CDR3 region is CASSGQSTGELFF. As DNA, the CDR3 is TGTGCCAGCAGTGGGCAGAGCACCGGGGAGCTGTTTTTT.

The chain links TRBV19 to TRBJ2-6, with D hard to call. Germline-derived CDR1 and CDR2 are LNHDA and SQIVND (reference sequence). This CDR3 spans 11 amino acids. CDR3 region: CATSYGPVLTF. CDR3 DNA: TGTGCAACCAGCTACGGTCCCGTCCTGACTTTC.

V gene TRBV12-3 or TRBV12-4 combines with J gene TRBJ2-3; no clear D gene. This CDR3 is 12 amino acids long. Trimming left V 1 base short and J 5 bases short, with 4 bases between. This CDR3 is CASSLGRDTQYF. The CDR3 nucleotides are TGTGCCAGCAGTTTAGGCAGAGATACGCAGTATTTT.

The rearrangement links TRBV14 to TRBJ2-7; 10 bases are a match to TRBD2. Losses at the gene ends were 5 bases for V and 1 base for J; bases not matched to a gene: 11. There are 17 residues in the CDR3. CDR1 is SGHDN and CDR2 is FVKESK in the germline V gene. The CDR3 here is CASSSAGSGRPSYEQYF. The CDR3 DNA reads TGTGCCAGCAGCTCAGCGGGTAGCGGGAGGCCTTCCTACGAGCAGTACTTC.

This rearrangement joins TRBV9 to TRBJ2-1; tentatively, D is TRBD2 (5 bases). CDR1 is SGDLS and CDR2 is YYNGEE in the germline V gene. Deletions cut 6 bases from V and 3 bases from J, with 13 bases between. CDR3 size: 14 residues. CDR3 loop: CASTRSRDYNEQFF. Written as DNA, the CDR3 is TGTGCCAGCACCCGCTCGAGGGACTACAATGAGCAGTTCTTC.

The V call is TRBV10-3, the J call TRBJ1-5, with D maybe TRBD1 (5 bases). V was clipped by 4 bases and J by 4 bases, with 8 bases between them. Germline CDR1 ENHRY, CDR2 SYGVKD. There are 13 residues in the CDR3. This CDR3 is CAISAGANQPQHF. The CDR3 coding sequence is TGTGCCATCAGTGCTGGGGCGAATCAGCCCCAGCATTTT.

The rearrangement links TRBV5-1 to TRBJ1-1; no clear D. From germline, CDR1 is SGHRS and CDR2 YFSETQ. Trimming stripped 0 bases from V and 4 bases from J, with 13 bases between. The CDR3 is 15 amino acids. CDR3 sequence reads: CASSLGPSGGTEAFF. In DNA, the CDR3 is TGCGCCAGCAGCTTGGGACCGTCCGGTGGCACTGAAGCTTTCTTT.

The chain recombines TRBV19 with TRBJ1-2; D is perhaps TRBD1 (6 bases). The V gene's germline CDR1 is LNHDA and CDR2 SQIVND (reference sequence). V lost 0 bases and J lost 4, with 9 bases in between. The CDR3 is 14 amino acids. CDR3 sequence reads: CASSIEPGAYGYTF. The CDR3 nucleotides read TGTGCCAGTAGTATAGAACCGGGGGCCTATGGCTACACCTTC.

J is TRBJ1-2 and V is TRBV19; weak D call: TRBD1 (6 bases). Germline V gives CDR1 LNHDA, CDR2 SQIVND (reference sequence). V was shortened by 5 bases and J by 2 bases, with 15 bases between the two germline ends. This CDR3 spans 15 amino acids. The CDR3 coding sequence is TGTGCCAGTAGTCCATGGGGGGGCTCGAACTATGGCTACACCTTC. Translating gives CASSPWGGSNYGYTF.

The gene calls are TRBV7-9 and TRBJ1-1, with TRBD1 matching 8 bases. After removal of 10 bases from V and 1 base from J, the junction contained 8 bases not matched to a gene. The CDR3 is 14 amino acids. The germline V gene encodes CDR1 SEHNR and CDR2 FQNEAQ (reference sequence). CDR3 coding DNA: TGTGCCACCTCGGCGACAGGGGCGAACACTGAAGCTTTCTTT. Its protein product is CATSATGANTEAFF.

V gene TRBV2 combines with J gene TRBJ1-1, with D possibly matching TRBD1 (6 bases). The V gene lost 7 bases and the J gene lost 5 bases, with 11 bases spanning the gap. CDR1 and CDR2 (germline): SNHLY, FYNNEI. This CDR3 has 12 amino acids. CDR3 protein: CASTQGGTEAFF. The CDR3, as DNA: TGTGCCAGCACGCAAGGGGGGACTGAAGCTTTCTTT.

The chain uses TRBV30 and TRBJ1-1; D uncertain. CDR1 is GTSNPN, CDR2 SVGIG, per germline (reference sequence). The CDR3 runs 13 residues. Trimming took off 4 bases at V and 3 bases at J, with 12 bases between the two ends. CDR3 protein: CAWTRELYTEAFF. The DNA of the CDR3 is TGTGCCTGGACTAGGGAATTGTACACTGAAGCTTTCTTT.

The rearrangement joins TRBV19 to TRBJ1-6; D is possibly TRBD1 (6 bases). Germline CDR1 reads LNHDA; CDR2 reads SQIVND (reference sequence). Trimming shortened V by 6 bases and J by 7 bases, and 10 bases separated the two germline ends. The CDR3 loop spans 13 amino acids. The DNA of the CDR3 is TGTGCCAGTAGGAGACAGGTGAATTCACCCCTCCACTTT. Encoded protein: CASRRQVNSPLHF. The whole variable domain, filled in from reference TRBV19 and TRBJ1-6, reads DGGITQSPKYLFRKEGQNVTLSCEQNLNHDAMYWYRQDPGQGLRLIYYSQIVNDFQKGDIAEGYSVSREKKESFPLTVTSAQKNPTAFYLCASRRQVNSPLHFGNGTRLTVT.

The DNA of the CDR3 is TGTGCCAGCAGTTATCAGGGCACAGATACGCAGTATTTT. Amino acid sequence: CASSYQGTDTQYF. The chain has TRBV5-4 and TRBJ2-3; D not certain. Trimming stripped 5 bases from V and 1 base from J, with 8 bases between. This CDR3 has 13 amino acids. Per germline, CDR1 SGHNT and CDR2 YYREEE (reference sequence).

The V and J genes are TRBV28 and TRBJ1-1; D not certain. V shed 5 bases and J shed 1 base, with 8 bases lying between them. The CDR3 is 13 amino acids. The germline V gene has CDR1 MDHEN and CDR2 SYDVKM. The CDR3, as DNA: TGTGCCAGCAGTACTAATTCGAACACTGAAGCTTTCTTT. The encoded protein is CASSTNSNTEAFF.

This chain connects TRBV20-1 to TRBJ1-4; D perhaps matches TRBD1 (6 bases). The CDR3 has 15 amino acids. Germline CDR1 is DFQATT and CDR2 is SNEGSKA (reference sequence). Trimming removed 3 bases at V and 7 bases at J, with 18 bases between. The CDR3 DNA reads as TGCAGTGCTAGTTGGAGAACAGGGCTTAGTGAAAAACTGTTTTTT. Protein sequence: CSASWRTGLSEKLFF.